This entry lists 5 T cell receptor beta chains sequenced from one sample in a study of identical twins (TCRdb year 2016). The library was obtained by 5' RACE. TCRdb lists the instrument as Illumina HiSeq 2000. Starting from the raw public reads, TCRdb applied fastp trimming at Q25, assembled clones with MiXCR and retained in-frame beta chains. All rows with the same CDR3 protein become a single entry with the most common DNA and genes. Recorded for this sample are some 1,700,000 distinct CDR3 sequences; around 33% of them occurred a single time. Around 0.3% of the sample is held by the ten biggest clonotypes. Sequencing used cord blood. Receptor source: a newborn girl in good health.

This chain connects TRBV15 to TRBJ2-4; the D is unclear. V shed 5 bases and J shed 8 bases, with 10 bases lying between them. The CDR3 has 12 residues. Germline assignment: CDR1 LNHNV and CDR2 YYDKDF (reference sequence). The CDR3 spells CATSVRNDIQYF. CDR3 nucleotides: TGTGCCACCAGCGTACGGAATGACATTCAGTACTTC.

This sequence joins TRBV7-9 and TRBJ1-1; D possibly corresponds to TRBD1 (6 bases). CDR3 length equals 14 residues. V lost 5 bases and J 2 bases, leaving 12 bases between the germline ends. The germline V gene has CDR1 SEHNR and CDR2 FQNEAQ (reference sequence). DNA for the CDR3: TGTGCCAGCAGCCGCCCCGGGACAAACACTGAAGCTTTCTTT. Translated, it gives CASSRPGTNTEAFF.

This sequence joins TRBV20-1 and TRBJ2-5, with no clear D. Looked up from germline, CDR1 is DFQATT and CDR2 is SNEGSKA (reference sequence). This CDR3 comprises 13 residues. V shed 4 bases and J shed 6 bases, with 15 bases lying between them. The CDR3 region has the DNA TGCAGTGCTACCCCTAAGATTAGGAAGACCCAGTACTTC. This encodes CSATPKIRKTQYF.

This clonotype has a handful of counts. This CDR3 reads CATRVKGQGTDTQYF. DNA of the CDR3: TGTGCCACCAGGGTGAAGGGACAGGGAACAGATACGCAGTATTTT. This sequence joins TRBV24-1 and TRBJ2-3; 9 bases agree with TRBD1. From germline, CDR1 is KGHDR and CDR2 SFDVKD. Trimming took 7 bases from V and 3 from J; bases not matched to a gene: 7. This CDR3 has 15 residues.

This CDR3 is CSVGPGTGDNYGYTF. CDR3 DNA: TGCAGCGTTGGCCCCGGGACAGGGGATAACTATGGCTACACCTTC. The V gene is TRBV29-1, the J gene TRBJ1-2, with TRBD1 matching 10 bases. In germline, CDR1 is SQVTM, CDR2 ANQGSEA. The J segment lost 1 base and the V segment lost 4 bases, leaving 6 bases of the junction unmatched. CDR3 length: 15 amino acids.